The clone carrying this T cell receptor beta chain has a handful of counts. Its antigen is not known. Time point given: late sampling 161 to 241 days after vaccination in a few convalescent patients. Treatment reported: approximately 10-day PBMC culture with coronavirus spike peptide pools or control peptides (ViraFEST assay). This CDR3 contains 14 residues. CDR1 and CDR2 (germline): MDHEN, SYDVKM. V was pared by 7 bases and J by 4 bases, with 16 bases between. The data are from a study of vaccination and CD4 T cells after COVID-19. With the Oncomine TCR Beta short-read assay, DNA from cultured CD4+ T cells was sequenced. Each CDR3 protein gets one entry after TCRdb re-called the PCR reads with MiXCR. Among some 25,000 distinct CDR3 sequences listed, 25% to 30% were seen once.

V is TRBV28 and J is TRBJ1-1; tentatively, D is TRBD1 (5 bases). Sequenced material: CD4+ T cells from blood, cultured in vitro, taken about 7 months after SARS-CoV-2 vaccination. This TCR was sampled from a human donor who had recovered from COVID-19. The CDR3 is CASTNSGTSTEAFF. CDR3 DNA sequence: TGTGCCAGCACCAACTCCGGGACTTCCACTGAAGCTTTCTTT.